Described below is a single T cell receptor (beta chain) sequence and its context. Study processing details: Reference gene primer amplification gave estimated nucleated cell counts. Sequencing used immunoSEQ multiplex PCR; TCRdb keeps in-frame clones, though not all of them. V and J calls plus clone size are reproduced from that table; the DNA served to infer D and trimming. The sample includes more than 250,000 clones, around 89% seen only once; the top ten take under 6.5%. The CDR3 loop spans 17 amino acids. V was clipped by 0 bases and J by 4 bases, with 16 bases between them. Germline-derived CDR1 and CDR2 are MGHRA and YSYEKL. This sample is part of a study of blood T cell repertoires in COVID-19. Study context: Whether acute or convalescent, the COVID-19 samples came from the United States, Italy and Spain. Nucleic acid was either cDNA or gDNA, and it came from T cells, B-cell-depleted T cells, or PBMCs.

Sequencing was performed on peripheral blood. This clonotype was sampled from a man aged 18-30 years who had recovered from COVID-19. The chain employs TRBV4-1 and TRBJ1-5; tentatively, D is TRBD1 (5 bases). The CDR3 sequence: CASSQEGGLAGNQPQHF. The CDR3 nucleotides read TGCGCCAGCAGCCAAGAGGGGGGATTGGCAGGAAATCAGCCCCAGCATTTT.